Shown below are 13 T cell receptor beta chains from a single sample sequenced in a study of CD8+ T cells in alopecia areata. Treatment here: oral pan-JAK inhibitor, 5-10 mg twice daily. Reverse transcription of extracted RNA yielded cDNA, which provided the sequencing template. Sequenced by immunoSEQ multiplex PCR; TCRdb stores in-frame clones only, minus some. The repertoire includes under 350,000 clones, 55% to 75% of them detected once, and less than 2% sits in the top ten. Sequencing was performed on CD4+ T cells sorted from blood, taken at week 24, from a patient treated with tofacitinib. Receptor source: a human donor with alopecia areata.

This clone was seen a handful of times. The chain couples TRBV9 to TRBJ2-2; 7 bases match TRBD1. The CDR3 covers 13 residues. Per germline, CDR1 SGDLS and CDR2 YYNGEE. The ends lost 6 bases at V and 4 bases at J; junction bases unmatched: 3. This CDR3 is CASNYRGTGELFF. CDR3 DNA: TGTGCCAGCAACTACAGGGGCACCGGGGAGCTGTTTTTT. Variable domain in full (rest from reference TRBV9 and TRBJ2-2): DSGVTQTPKHLITATGQRVTLRCSPRSGDLSVYWYQQSLDQGLQFLIQYYNGEERAKGNILERFSAQQFPDLHSELNLSSLELGDSALYFCASNYRGTGELFFGEGSRLTVL.

The CDR3 here is CASSQEIGLDYGYTF. CDR3 coding DNA: TGTGCCAGCAGCCAAGAGATAGGGTTGGACTATGGCTACACCTTC. The gene calls are TRBV14 and TRBJ1-2; D is uncertain. V was shortened by 0 bases and J by 3 bases, with 11 bases between the two germline ends. This CDR3 is 15 amino acids long. Germline lookup yields CDR1 SGHDN and CDR2 FVKESK.

In its sample, this clone was seen a few times. This chain connects TRBV2 to TRBJ1-1, with D tentatively TRBD1 (5 bases). This CDR3 is 14 amino acids long. Germline V gene sequence: CDR1 SNHLY, CDR2 FYNNEI. V lost 4 bases and J 1 base, leaving 10 bases between the germline ends. The CDR3 bases are TGTGCCAGCAGTGGTGGGGGGTGGAACACTGAAGCTTTCTTT. As protein: CASSGGGWNTEAFF.

The chain is built from TRBV7-2 and TRBJ2-3; no reliable D call. Germline V gene lookup returns CDR1 SGHTA and CDR2 FQGNSA. Between the trimmed V and J ends, which lost 2 bases and 5 bases, there was a span of 17 bases. CDR3 length: 16 residues. CDR3 protein: CASSLWSALLGDTQYF. For the CDR3, the DNA is TGTGCCAGCAGCTTATGGTCAGCCCTCCTGGGAGATACGCAGTATTTT. Together with reference TRBV7-2 and TRBJ2-3, the CDR3 gives the full variable domain: GAGVSQSPSNKVTEKGKDVELRCDPISGHTALYWYRQSLGQGLEFLIYFQGNSAPDKSGLPSDRFSAERTGGSVSTLTIQRTQQEDSAVYLCASSLWSALLGDTQYFGPGTRLTVL.

The J gene is TRBJ2-1, the V gene TRBV11-2, with no clear D. CDR1 is SGHAT and CDR2 is FQNNGV in the germline V gene. Trimming stripped 3 bases from V and 5 bases from J, with 8 bases between. The CDR3 extends over 13 amino acids. The chain's CDR3 is CASSLGRNNEQFF. The CDR3 DNA is TGTGCCAGCAGCTTGGGCAGAAACAATGAGCAGTTCTTC.

This sequence joins TRBV5-1 and TRBJ2-3, with 8 bases fitting TRBD1. The length of the CDR3 is 16 residues. CDR1 SGHRS and CDR2 YFSETQ come from the germline V gene. V gave up 5 bases and J gave up 1 base; unmatched junction bases: 9. The CDR3: CASSSIPGQGTDTQYF. DNA for the CDR3: TGCGCCAGCAGTTCGATCCCGGGACAGGGCACAGATACGCAGTATTTT.

This clone was seen a few times. This chain connects TRBV2 to TRBJ2-3; 13 bases line up with TRBD2. CDR1 is SNHLY, CDR2 FYNNEI, per germline. V lost 7 bases, J lost 1 base, and 2 bases stayed unmatched. This CDR3 has 15 residues. CDR3 bases: TGTGCCAGCACCGGACTAGCGGGAGGCACAGATACGCAGTATTTT. It codes for CASTGLAGGTDTQYF. Drawing the rest from reference TRBV2 and TRBJ2-3, the complete variable domain is EPEVTQTPSHQVTQMGQEVILRCVPISNHLYFYWYRQILGQKVEFLVSFYNNEISEKSEIFDDQFSVERPDGSNFTLKIRSTKLEDSAMYFCASTGLAGGTDTQYFGPGTRLTVL.

The chain has TRBV30 and TRBJ1-6, with D unresolved. Trimming took 1 base from V and 8 from J, leaving 3 bases between them. The germline gives CDR1 GTSNPN, CDR2 SVGIG (reference sequence). The CDR3 is made up of 11 amino acids. This CDR3 is CAWSGYSPLHF. CDR3 sequence (DNA): TGTGCCTGGAGTGGCTATTCACCCCTCCACTTT.

The V call is TRBV29-1, the J call TRBJ1-1; D gene uncertain. Per germline, CDR1 SQVTM and CDR2 ANQGSEA. Trimming removed 6 bases from V and 5 bases from J, with 10 bases in between. The CDR3 contains 11 residues. CDR3 bases: TGCAGCGTCGCAATTAGGACTGAAGCTTTCTTT. Its protein product is CSVAIRTEAFF.

The CDR3 nucleotides are TGCAGCGTTGTGGCTTCCTACGAGCAGTACTTC. This translates into CSVVASYEQYF. This rearrangement joins TRBV29-1 to TRBJ2-7, with D unclear. This CDR3 is 11 amino acids long. Germline CDR1 and CDR2: SQVTM and ANQGSEA. The V gene lost 4 bases and the J gene lost 1 base, with 5 bases spanning the gap.

The chain has TRBV4-2 and TRBJ1-5; 10 bases are shared with TRBD1. Germline assignment: CDR1 LGHNA and CDR2 YNFKEQ. This CDR3 spans 15 amino acids. The junction had 3 bases not matched to a gene; V was cut back by 0 bases and J by 7 bases. The CDR3 protein is CASSQDGQGGQPQHF. CDR3 nucleotides: TGTGCCAGCAGCCAAGACGGACAGGGGGGACAGCCCCAGCATTTT.

This chain uses TRBV6-1 with TRBJ2-3; 8 bases line up with TRBD1. Losses at the gene ends were 3 bases for V and 3 bases for J; bases not matched to a gene: 5. The CDR3 loop spans 15 amino acids. The V gene's germline CDR1 is MNHNS and CDR2 SASEGT. CDR3 in amino acids: CASSDRTGRTDTQYF. The CDR3, as DNA: TGTGCCAGCAGTGACCGGACAGGGCGGACAGATACGCAGTATTTT.

V is TRBV9 and J is TRBJ1-2, with D possibly matching TRBD1 (6 bases). This CDR3 is 15 amino acids long. Germline CDR1 reads SGDLS; CDR2 reads YYNGEE. The ends were cut back, 0 bases at V and 3 bases at J, with 12 bases in the middle. The CDR3 DNA reads as TGTGCCAGCAGCGTAGGTCCAGGGGAGGACTATGGCTACACCTTC. This sequence encodes CASSVGPGEDYGYTF. Full variable domain (outside the CDR3, taken from reference TRBV9 and TRBJ1-2): DSGVTQTPKHLITATGQRVTLRCSPRSGDLSVYWYQQSLDQGLQFLIQYYNGEERAKGNILERFSAQQFPDLHSELNLSSLELGDSALYFCASSVGPGEDYGYTFGSGTRLTVV.